The rows below give T cell receptor beta chains drawn from one sample of a study of neurological immune-mediated disorders. Via MiXCR, TCRdb re-called the 5' RACE reads, giving one row per CDR3 protein. Of about 40,000 distinct CDR3 sequences listed, 14% are singletons. Sequenced input: CD4+ T cells from blood. These receptor sequences come from a woman aged 55-70 years with HTLV-1-associated myelopathy (HAM/TSP). Each CDR3 is given with its conserved first and last residue.

V gene: TRBV20-1
CDR3 protein: CSARGGQSSGANVLTF

V gene: TRBV12-3/TRBV12-4
CDR3 protein: CASSLRRTEAFF

V gene: TRBV9
CDR3 protein: CASSFYICSAQRPPGELFF

V gene: TRBV24-1
CDR3 protein: CATSESAGQGKSYEQYF

V gene: TRBV29-1
CDR3 protein: CSVRRNTGELFF

V gene: TRBV30
CDR3 protein: CAWKVRWGRNTEAFF

V gene: TRBV20-1
CDR3 protein: CSASSPSSYTF

V gene: TRBV20-1
CDR3 protein: CSARERTVLSGNTIYF

V gene: TRBV10-3
CDR3 protein: CAISEAGYEQYF

V gene: TRBV20-1
CDR3 protein: CSAIKGEVGTEAFF

V gene: TRBV4-2
CDR3 protein: CASSQDGGKNTEAFF

V gene: TRBV5-6
CDR3 protein: CASSNNPGQTYGYTF

V gene: TRBV20-1
CDR3 protein: CSQASSLRTDTQYF

V gene: TRBV6-1
CDR3 protein: CASSEVHRNYGYTF

V gene: TRBV5-1
CDR3 protein: CASSLAGHNTEAFF

V gene: TRBV6-1
CDR3 protein: CASSEPTTSGRPLLSYEQYF

V gene: TRBV5-1
CDR3 protein: CASRASVVALFGDTQYF

V gene: TRBV7-2
CDR3 protein: CAIQRGSLVFYNKQYF

V gene: TRBV12-3/TRBV12-4
CDR3 protein: CASSLGSTYNEQFF

V gene: TRBV20-1
CDR3 protein: CSASRFSFYEQYF

V gene: TRBV15
CDR3 protein: CATSRDRGETEAFF

V gene: TRBV10-3
CDR3 protein: CATAVYPTGVGGYTF

V gene: TRBV20-1
CDR3 protein: CSAREAGPNTEAFF

V gene: TRBV7-6
CDR3 protein: CASSFPPTDTQYF

V gene: TRBV20-1
CDR3 protein: CSASPPRGGYDEQFF

V gene: TRBV5-1
CDR3 protein: CASPDSSYEQYF

V gene: TRBV3-1
CDR3 protein: CASSPTGEAQYF

V gene: TRBV5-6
CDR3 protein: CARTNLTGSTEAFF

V gene: TRBV9
CDR3 protein: CASSVVGFSSGANVLTF

V gene: TRBV18
CDR3 protein: CASSGAVSYNEQFF

V gene: TRBV7-8
CDR3 protein: CASSLAVGWGQPQHF

V gene: TRBV5-6
CDR3 protein: CASSRGLAAYEQYF

V gene: TRBV5-1
CDR3 protein: CASSLEVRPDSSEQYF

V gene: TRBV18
CDR3 protein: CASSLPGTGGTAFF

V gene: TRBV6-2/TRBV6-3
CDR3 protein: CASIAGGPTDTQYF

V gene: TRBV18
CDR3 protein: CASSPTGELFF

V gene: TRBV6-6
CDR3 protein: CASSYGQGGGYTF

V gene: TRBV20-1
CDR3 protein: CSAGVPFGDNEQFF

V gene: TRBV12-3/TRBV12-4
CDR3 protein: CASSTTRGDTQYF

V gene: TRBV6-5
CDR3 protein: CASNREFGNQPQHF

V gene: TRBV6-2/TRBV6-3
CDR3 protein: CASSYSTTSKWRETQYF

V gene: TRBV7-9
CDR3 protein: CASRLNRVGGHVDEQFF

V gene: TRBV6-1
CDR3 protein: CASRTGVTQPQHF

V gene: TRBV7-9
CDR3 protein: CASSLVGGPGQGRHEQYF

V gene: TRBV7-9
CDR3 protein: CASSLAGDGEKLFF

V gene: TRBV14
CDR3 protein: CASSQGTGIPSYNEQFF